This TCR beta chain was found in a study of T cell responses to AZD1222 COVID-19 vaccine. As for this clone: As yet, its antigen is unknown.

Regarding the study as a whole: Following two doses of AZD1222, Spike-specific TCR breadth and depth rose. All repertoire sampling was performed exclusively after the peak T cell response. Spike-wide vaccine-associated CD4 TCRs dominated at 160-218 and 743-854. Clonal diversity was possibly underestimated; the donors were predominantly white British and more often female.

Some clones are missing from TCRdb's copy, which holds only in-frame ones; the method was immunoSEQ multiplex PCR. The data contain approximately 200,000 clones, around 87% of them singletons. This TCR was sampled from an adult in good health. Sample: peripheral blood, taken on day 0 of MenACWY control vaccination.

CDR3 residues: CASWETGASYEQYF. The CDR3 DNA sequence: TGTGCCAGCTGGGAGACAGGGGCCTCCTACGAGCAGTACTTC. The chain links TRBV27 to TRBJ2-7; 8 positions match TRBD1. V lost 8 bases to trimming and J lost 0 bases; unmatched junction nucleotides: 6. CDR3 length: 14 amino acids. Per germline, CDR1 MNHEY and CDR2 SMNVEV (reference sequence).